The text below deals with one TCR beta chain. Its cognate antigen is unknown. This specimen comes from a study of cytomegalovirus exposure and HLA in healthy donors. V lost 4 bases and J lost 6; bases outside the gene matches: 8. Germline lookup yields CDR1 MNHEY and CDR2 SMNVEV (reference sequence). The CDR3 runs 16 residues. PCR amplification relied on 60 Vbeta primers (plus 13 Jbeta primers). Here immunoSEQ multiplex PCR was the method, and the copy in TCRdb shows in-frame clones only, minus some. In the table there are about 190,000 clones, over 60% of which are singletons. Study-level points and caveats: Sequences of the TCR beta chain were said to predict the HLA-A and HLA-B alleles of most subjects accurately. It emerged from a later analysis that several of the most significant clusters appeared to be linked to common viral pathogens.

The receptor comes from a middle-aged woman in good health and CMV-seronegative. The V and J genes are TRBV27 and TRBJ2-3; TRBD2 aligns across 12 bases. The material sequenced was PBMCs. CDR3: CASSWLAGGGRDTQYF. CDR3 coding DNA: TGTGCCAGCAGTTGGCTAGCGGGAGGGGGGAGGGATACGCAGTATTTT.